A single sample is the source of the 30 T cell receptor beta chains below, sequenced in a study of T-cell memory formation after mild COVID-19. In TCRdb, the 5' RACE reads were re-called with MiXCR into one record per CDR3 protein. This sample has around 62,000 distinct CDR3 sequences; about 27% occur once, and the top ten carry roughly 41%. Input material: PBMCs or a T cell subset sorted from them (not recorded which). These receptors originate from a man between 18 and 29 years old who had mild COVID-19 (a few samples of this study predate the infection). Cell type and time point are not known.

The chain links TRBV13 to TRBJ1-1; D ambiguous. Trimming took off 5 bases at V and 12 bases at J, with 13 bases between the two ends. This CDR3 has 11 residues. Germline lookup yields CDR1 PRHDT and CDR2 FYEKMQ (reference sequence). In DNA form, the CDR3 reads TGTGCCAGCAGCGATGGACTCGGAACTTTCTTT. Amino acids: CASSDGLGTFF.

The DNA for the CDR3 is TGTGCCAGCACCGATTTCTCTGGGGCCAACGTCCTGACTTTC. Protein sequence: CASTDFSGANVLTF. The V and J genes are TRBV12-3 or TRBV12-4 and TRBJ2-6; D not resolved. Deletions cut 7 bases from V and 0 bases from J, with 7 bases between. The CDR3 covers 14 residues.

The chain has TRBV15 and TRBJ1-1; no definite D call. The V gene's germline CDR1 is LNHNV and CDR2 YYDKDF (reference sequence). The CDR3 consists of 12 residues. V lost 5 bases and J lost 4, with 8 bases in between. This CDR3 reads CATSGPGTEAFF. The CDR3 coding sequence is TGTGCCACCAGCGGCCCGGGCACTGAAGCTTTCTTT. Based on the CDR3 plus reference TRBV15 and TRBJ1-1, the full variable domain is DAMVIQNPRYQVTQFGKPVTLSCSQTLNHNVMYWYQQKSSQAPKLLFHYYDKDFNNEADTPDNFQSRRPNTSFCFLDIRSPGLGDTAMYLCATSGPGTEAFFGQGTRLTVV.

The table lists this clonotype with a few counts. The chain employs TRBV20-1 and TRBJ2-3; TRBD2 agrees at 9 bases. Germline CDR1 DFQATT, CDR2 SNEGSKA (reference sequence). J was trimmed by 0 bases and V by 0 bases; bases with no gene match: 13. This CDR3 spans 19 amino acids. The CDR3 sequence: CSARDLRSGGTLSTDTQYF. The DNA of the CDR3 is TGCAGTGCTAGAGATCTCAGGAGCGGGGGGACCCTTAGCACAGATACGCAGTATTTT.

The V call is TRBV12-3 or TRBV12-4, the J call TRBJ1-1, with 9 positions matching TRBD1. V shed 4 bases and J 4 bases; nucleotides not matched to a gene: 4. CDR3 size: 14 residues. This CDR3 reads CASSWGTGSTEAFF. The CDR3 coding sequence is TGTGCCAGCAGTTGGGGGACAGGGAGCACTGAAGCTTTCTTT.

Ten or more counts support this clonotype. The gene calls are TRBV7-2 and TRBJ1-2, with D possibly matching TRBD1 (5 bases). The germline V gene encodes CDR1 SGHTA and CDR2 FQGNSA. This CDR3 region has 13 residues. Trimming removed 4 bases from V and 8 bases from J, with 14 bases in between. The CDR3 spells CASSSTAGGGYTF. DNA for the CDR3: TGTGCCAGCAGCTCGACAGCCGGAGGAGGCTACACCTTC.

The chain links TRBV4-1 to TRBJ2-7; TRBD1 aligns across 11 bases. Unmatched junction bases numbered 7, after V lost 5 bases and J lost 7 bases. The CDR3 loop spans 14 amino acids. CDR1 and CDR2 (germline): MGHRA, YSYEKL. The CDR3 region is CASSEGQGAREQYF. CDR3 DNA: TGCGCCAGCAGCGAAGGACAGGGGGCGAGGGAGCAGTACTTC.

The rearrangement uses TRBV29-1 and TRBJ1-4, with 7 bases identical to TRBD1. The germline gives CDR1 SQVTM, CDR2 ANQGSEA. Losses at the gene ends were 0 bases for V and 12 bases for J; bases not matched to a gene: 1. CDR3 length equals 11 residues. The CDR3 DNA reads as TGCAGCGTTGAAGATCAGGGGGAACTGTTTTTT. It translates to CSVEDQGELFF.

The chain recombines TRBV5-1 with TRBJ2-7; 13 bases map to TRBD2. The CDR3 consists of 15 residues. V was clipped by 7 bases and J by 0 bases; unmatched bases: 4. Germline CDR1 is SGHRS and CDR2 is YFSETQ. This CDR3 is CASGLAGATSYEQYF. Here the CDR3 DNA reads TGCGCCAGCGGACTAGCGGGGGCCACCTCCTACGAGCAGTACTTC.

The V gene is TRBV6-2 or TRBV6-3, the J gene TRBJ2-1; TRBD2 matches 12 bases. With V trimmed by 5 bases and J by 9 bases, 8 bases remained unmatched. Germline loops: CDR1 MNHEY, CDR2 SVGEGT. CDR3 length: 15 residues. CDR3 protein: CASSPSGGGYSEQFF. The CDR3, as DNA: TGTGCCAGCAGTCCTAGCGGGGGGGGATATAGTGAGCAGTTCTTC.

J is TRBJ2-1 and V is TRBV5-1; D is unclear. V was trimmed by 2 bases and J by 2 bases, leaving 8 bases between them. CDR1 and CDR2 from the germline V gene are SGHRS and YFSETQ. The CDR3 totals 14 residues. CDR3 coding DNA: TGCGCCAGCAGCTTCAGGCCGACCTACAATGAGCAGTTCTTC. Translating gives CASSFRPTYNEQFF.

The V call is TRBV27, the J call TRBJ1-2; D is perhaps TRBD1 (5 bases). V gave up 6 bases and J gave up 3 bases, with 14 bases separating them. The CDR3 loop spans 14 amino acids. Germline loops: CDR1 MNHEY, CDR2 SMNVEV (reference sequence). The CDR3 loop reads CASSPRGPHYGYTF. Here the CDR3 DNA reads TGTGCCAGCAGCCCCCGGGGCCCCCACTATGGCTACACCTTC.

The chain recombines TRBV7-2 with TRBJ1-1; D uncertain. Trimming stripped 6 bases from V and 3 bases from J, with 14 bases between. Germline loops: CDR1 SGHTA, CDR2 FQGNSA. The CDR3 covers 14 residues. This chain's CDR3 is CASRREGFDTEAFF. Here the CDR3 DNA reads TGTGCCAGCAGGAGAGAAGGGTTCGACACTGAAGCTTTCTTT.

This clonotype was observed a handful of times. The chain links TRBV5-1 to TRBJ2-3; D possibly corresponds to TRBD2 (5 bases). The germline V gene has CDR1 SGHRS and CDR2 YFSETQ. The V end lost 0 bases, the J end lost 3 bases, and 8 bases lay between the germline ends. This CDR3 comprises 14 residues. The CDR3 protein is CASSLERQTDTQYF. DNA for the CDR3: TGCGCCAGCAGCTTGGAGCGGCAGACAGATACGCAGTATTTT.

This clonotype was recorded many times. This chain connects TRBV29-1 to TRBJ1-5; D is ambiguous. CDR3 length: 14 amino acids. The V gene's germline CDR1 is SQVTM and CDR2 ANQGSEA. The V end was cut by 0 bases, the J end by 2 bases, with 8 bases between. The CDR3 region is CSVEESGGNQPQHF. CDR3 sequence (DNA): TGCAGCGTTGAAGAAAGCGGGGGCAATCAGCCCCAGCATTTT.

The chain employs TRBV11-2 and TRBJ2-1, with 11 bases that match TRBD2. The CDR3 loop spans 16 amino acids. V dropped 4 bases and J dropped 2; count of bases not matched to a gene: 4. Looked up from germline, CDR1 is SGHAT and CDR2 is FQNNGV. CDR3 in DNA: TGTGCCAGCAGCTGGTTAGCGGGGGGGCCCTACAATGAGCAGTTCTTC. It codes for CASSWLAGGPYNEQFF.

The chain joins TRBV7-2 to TRBJ1-4, with D hard to call. V gave up 1 base and J gave up 8 bases, with 23 bases separating them. This CDR3 is 18 amino acids long. Germline V gives CDR1 SGHTA, CDR2 FQGNSA. The CDR3 bases are TGTGCCAGCAGCTTAGAGCCTGGTTTCATACCAGCGGAAGAAAAACTGTTTTTT. Translation: CASSLEPGFIPAEEKLFF.

The chain uses TRBV10-1 and TRBJ2-7; tentatively, D is TRBD1 (6 bases). From germline, CDR1 is WNHNN and CDR2 SYGVQD (reference sequence). The V end lost 0 bases, the J end lost 3 bases, and 9 bases lay between the germline ends. This CDR3 spans 14 amino acids. DNA for the CDR3: TGCGCCAGCAGTGAGTCGGGGGCCGACTACGAGCAGTACTTC. It encodes CASSESGADYEQYF.

This clonotype was picked up a small number of times. V gene TRBV4-3 combines with J gene TRBJ1-6; D call uncertain. Germline CDR1 and CDR2: LGHNA and YSLEER. CDR3 length equals 16 residues. The V end was cut by 4 bases, the J end by 7 bases, with 17 bases between. The CDR3 DNA reads as TGCGCCAGCAGCCCGACTTGGGAAAGGGCCAATTCACCCCTCCACTTT. As protein: CASSPTWERANSPLHF.

The CDR3 bases are TGTGCCAGCAGTCAAGGGAGCTCCTATAATTCACCCCTCCACTTT. Protein product: CASSQGSSYNSPLHF. The rearrangement links TRBV6-5 to TRBJ1-6; no definite D call. The CDR3 is 15 residues long. Germline V gene data show CDR1 as MNHEY and CDR2 as SVGAGI. V lost 5 bases to trimming and J lost 0 bases, with 8 bases between them.

The chain combines TRBV7-7 with TRBJ2-5; D unclear. The CDR3 has 14 amino acids. V lost 5 bases to trimming and J lost 0 bases, with 10 bases between them. Germline assignment: CDR1 SSHAT and CDR2 FNYEAQ (reference sequence). The CDR3 spells CASSPDPYQETQYF. The CDR3 DNA is TGTGCCAGCAGCCCGGATCCGTACCAAGAGACCCAGTACTTC.

This clonotype was seen more than once but under ten times. This chain links TRBV4-2 with TRBJ2-3; 11 bases map to TRBD2. The germline CDR1 and CDR2 sequences are LGHNA and YNFKEQ. The trim removed 2 bases at V and 6 bases at J, leaving 7 bases unmatched. The CDR3 spans 16 residues. The CDR3 spells CASSQLSGGARDTQYF. The CDR3 DNA is TGTGCCAGCAGCCAACTTAGCGGGGGGGCAAGGGATACGCAGTATTTT.

This chain joins TRBV5-1 and TRBJ2-3; 8 nucleotides agree with TRBD2. CDR1 is SGHRS, CDR2 YFSETQ, per germline. Trimming cost V 7 bases and J 0 bases; bases outside gene matches: 7. The CDR3 is 15 residues long. CDR3 nucleotide sequence: TGCGCCAGCCGCCGGGGGGGATATAGCACAGATACGCAGTATTTT. Protein: CASRRGGYSTDTQYF.

The chain recombines TRBV12-3 or TRBV12-4 with TRBJ2-1; no clear D. The CDR3 is 14 residues long. Trimming pared 5 bases from V and 6 bases from J, leaving 14 bases between. CDR3 sequence reads: CASSILGIRNEQFF. CDR3 nucleotide sequence: TGTGCCAGCAGTATCCTCGGAATCCGCAATGAGCAGTTCTTC.

The chain is built from TRBV3-1 and TRBJ2-2; 7 nucleotides line up with TRBD2. This CDR3 has 15 amino acids. Per the germline V gene, CDR1 is LGHDT and CDR2 is YNNKEL (reference sequence). V lost 0 bases to trimming and J lost 4 bases; unmatched junction nucleotides: 2. The CDR3 DNA reads TGTGCCAGCAGCCAAGAAGCGGGGCTCACCGGGGAGCTGTTTTTT. Encoded protein: CASSQEAGLTGELFF. Full variable domain (remainder filled in from reference TRBV3-1 and TRBJ2-2): DTAVSQTPKYLVTQMGNDKSIKCEQNLGHDTMYWYKQDSKKFLKIMFSYNNKELIINETVPNRFSPKSPDKAHLNLHINSLELGDSAVYFCASSQEAGLTGELFFGEGSRLTVL.

V usage is TRBV4-3 and J usage is TRBJ2-6; D tentatively fits TRBD1 or TRBD2 (5 bases each). CDR3 length: 16 amino acids. Trimming removed 4 bases at V and 2 bases at J, with 12 bases between. In germline, CDR1 is LGHNA, CDR2 YSLEER. The CDR3 is CASSLERGTGANVLTF. CDR3 DNA: TGCGCCAGCAGCCTCGAGAGGGGAACTGGGGCCAACGTCCTGACTTTC.

This clonotype was found a few times. The chain links TRBV4-1 to TRBJ1-1; 8 bases line up with TRBD1. The CDR3 covers 17 residues. Germline assignment: CDR1 MGHRA and CDR2 YSYEKL. After removal of 0 bases from V and 1 base from J, the junction contained 7 bases not matched to a gene. DNA for the CDR3: TGCGCCAGCAGCCAAGAGCCGCCGACAGGGGCGAACACTGAAGCTTTCTTT. Protein product: CASSQEPPTGANTEAFF.

The J gene is TRBJ2-1, the V gene TRBV20-1; either TRBD1 or TRBD2 may fit D (5 bases each). Deletions cut 0 bases from V and 4 bases from J, with 19 bases between. There are 17 residues in the CDR3. Germline V gives CDR1 DFQATT, CDR2 SNEGSKA (reference sequence). CDR3 loop: CSARDGGTGPAYNEQFF. The CDR3 DNA sequence: TGCAGTGCTAGAGATGGGGGAACGGGGCCCGCATACAATGAGCAGTTCTTC.

This chain links TRBV4-2 with TRBJ1-1; 8 bases are a match to TRBD1. The germline V gene encodes CDR1 LGHNA and CDR2 YNFKEQ. V gave up 1 base and J gave up 7 bases; unmatched junction bases: 14. The CDR3 loop spans 17 amino acids. The CDR3 coding sequence is TGTGCCAGCAGCCAAGTAAGGCAGGGGGCCCCCGACGTTGAAGCTTTCTTT. It codes for CASSQVRQGAPDVEAFF.

The rearrangement joins TRBV7-2 to TRBJ2-7, with D possibly being TRBD1 or TRBD2 (5 bases each). The germline CDR1 and CDR2 sequences are SGHTA and FQGNSA. The CDR3 has 16 amino acids. V shed 5 bases and J shed 0 bases, with 17 bases lying between them. The CDR3 sequence is CASSAYWDRDSYEQYV. The CDR3 DNA is TGTGCCAGCAGCGCGTACTGGGACCGCGACTCCTACGAGCAGTACGTC.